These 18 T cell receptor beta chains originate from one sample sequenced in a study of OX40 agonist ivuxolimab in advanced cancers. Some clones are missing from TCRdb's copy, which holds only in-frame ones; the method was immunoSEQ multiplex PCR. The sample lists roughly 49,000 clones, roughly four fifths occurring once. Sequenced here: CD4+ or CD8+ T cells sorted from blood, sampled in a trial of the OX40 agonist ivuxolimab. Every receptor here comes from an adult with an advanced solid tumor such as melanoma, head and neck, liver or kidney cancer.

The J gene is TRBJ2-1, the V gene TRBV6-5; D is unresolved. V gave up 8 bases and J gave up 0 bases, with 11 bases separating them. The CDR3 runs 14 residues. Germline V CDR1 and CDR2: MNHEY, SVGAGI. The CDR3 spells CASRRVSSYNEQFF. DNA of the CDR3: TGTGCCAGCCGCCGCGTAAGCTCCTACAATGAGCAGTTCTTC.

The chain carries TRBV7-2 and TRBJ2-3, with TRBD2 matching 12 bases. The CDR3 runs 15 residues. Germline-derived CDR1 and CDR2 are SGHTA and FQGNSA. Germline trimming cut 5 bases from V and 4 bases from J; bases unmatched to any gene: 4. The CDR3 DNA is TGTGCCAGCAGCCCGACTAGCGGGAGATCAGATACGCAGTATTTT. Residues: CASSPTSGRSDTQYF.

The chain couples TRBV11-2 to TRBJ1-5; perhaps TRBD1 as D (6 bases). V was cut by 1 base and J by 7 bases, with 14 bases left in between. This CDR3 has 15 residues. Germline lookup yields CDR1 SGHAT and CDR2 FQNNGV. CDR3 sequence reads: CASSLGGLLRQPQHF. CDR3 coding DNA: TGTGCCAGCAGCTTAGGGGGGCTTCTCCGGCAGCCCCAGCATTTT.

V and J are TRBV18 and TRBJ2-1; a possible D gene is TRBD1 (6 bases). Germline CDR1 reads KGHSH; CDR2 reads LQKENI. V was shortened by 6 bases and J by 1 base, with 10 bases between the two germline ends. The CDR3 sequence is 14 residues long. The CDR3 nucleotides are TGTGCCAGCTCCCTACAGGGTTCCTACAATGAGCAGTTCTTC. It specifies CASSLQGSYNEQFF.

This chain connects TRBV27 to TRBJ1-2; 8 bases match TRBD1. Germline V CDR1 and CDR2: MNHEY, SMNVEV (reference sequence). The CDR3 is made up of 15 amino acids. The ends lost 7 bases at V and 0 bases at J; junction bases unmatched: 7. CDR3 region: CASTPDRATNYGYTF. CDR3 DNA: TGTGCCAGCACACCGGACAGGGCCACTAACTATGGCTACACCTTC.

The chain links TRBV11-2 to TRBJ1-1; D ambiguous. Trimming left V 6 bases short and J 5 bases short, with 19 bases between. From germline, CDR1 is SGHAT and CDR2 FQNNGV. The CDR3 length is 15 residues. CDR3: CASRLEAGRGTEAFF. As DNA, the CDR3 is TGTGCCAGCAGACTAGAGGCCGGGCGGGGAACTGAAGCTTTCTTT.

V gene TRBV28 combines with J gene TRBJ2-5; possible D gene TRBD1, 5 bases. In germline, CDR1 is MDHEN, CDR2 SYDVKM. V shed 6 bases and J shed 2 bases, with 10 bases lying between them. This CDR3 comprises 13 residues. The CDR3 sequence: CASRNRGQETQYF. For the CDR3, the DNA is TGTGCCAGCAGAAATAGGGGACAAGAGACCCAGTACTTC.

The V gene is TRBV7-2, the J gene TRBJ1-2; 7 bases agree with TRBD1. In germline, CDR1 is SGHTA, CDR2 FQGNSA. The CDR3 consists of 15 residues. The J segment lost 8 bases and the V segment lost 4 bases, leaving 13 bases of the junction unmatched. As DNA, the CDR3 is TGTGCCAGCAGCTCAGGAAATACAGGGGTTCGCGGCTACACCTTC. Translation: CASSSGNTGVRGYTF.

The chain carries TRBV27 and TRBJ1-1; D is undetermined. The CDR3 has 16 amino acids. The germline V gene encodes CDR1 MNHEY and CDR2 SMNVEV (reference sequence). The V and J ends lost 5 bases and 3 bases respectively, with 19 bases between them. The CDR3 loop is CASSPLGIREDTEAFF. DNA for the CDR3: TGTGCCAGCAGTCCCCTCGGTATAAGGGAGGACACTGAAGCTTTCTTT.

The chain joins TRBV28 to TRBJ1-4; D remains unclear. CDR1 is MDHEN, CDR2 SYDVKM, per germline. The CDR3 is 15 residues long. V shed 7 bases and J shed 0 bases, with 12 bases lying between them. The CDR3 region has the DNA TGTGCCAGCAACTCGGCAGGCACAACTAATGAAAAACTGTTTTTT. Amino acids: CASNSAGTTNEKLFF.

CDR3 sequence reads: CASSLETSYEQYF. CDR3 coding DNA: TGTGCCAGCAGCTTAGAAACCTCCTACGAGCAGTACTTC. V is TRBV7-8 and J is TRBJ2-7; D is undetermined. The CDR3 covers 13 residues. CDR1 and CDR2 from the germline V gene are SGHVS and FQNEAQ. Trimming removed 1 base at V and 0 bases at J, with 4 bases between.

V gene TRBV11-2 combines with J gene TRBJ2-1; TRBD2 matches 8 bases. Germline V gene data show CDR1 as SGHAT and CDR2 as FQNNGV. V lost 4 bases and J lost 4; bases outside the gene matches: 9. The CDR3 covers 16 residues. Here the CDR3 DNA reads TGTGCCAGCAGCTCAGGGGCTAGCGGGTCGTACAATGAGCAGTTCTTC. As protein: CASSSGASGSYNEQFF.

V usage is TRBV6-5 and J usage is TRBJ2-2; tentative D call: TRBD1 (5 bases). Germline assignment: CDR1 MNHEY and CDR2 SVGAGI. V dropped 6 bases and J dropped 6 bases, with 14 bases sitting between them. The CDR3 sequence is 14 residues long. The CDR3 sequence is CASRRAQGAGELFF. CDR3 coding DNA: TGTGCCAGCAGACGAGCGCAGGGTGCCGGGGAGCTGTTTTTT.

The CDR3 bases are TGTGCCAGCAGCTTGAAGAGGGAATACGAGCAGTACTTC. Amino acids: CASSLKREYEQYF. This rearrangement joins TRBV7-9 to TRBJ2-7; TRBD2 is a possible D gene (5 bases). Germline loops: CDR1 SEHNR, CDR2 FQNEAQ (reference sequence). The CDR3 has 13 amino acids. V dropped 3 bases and J dropped 4 bases, with 10 bases sitting between them.

The V and J genes are TRBV19 and TRBJ2-3, with 13 nucleotides matching TRBD2. This CDR3 has 16 amino acids. The V segment lost 5 bases and the J segment 5 bases; nucleotides outside the gene matches: 7. Germline-derived CDR1 and CDR2 are LNHDA and SQIVND (reference sequence). The CDR3 bases are TGTGCCAGTAGTCTTAGGACTAGCGGGAGTAGAGATACGCAGTATTTT. Encoded protein: CASSLRTSGSRDTQYF.

The CDR3 DNA reads TGTGCCAGCAGGCTCGACGGGTCCGGCGGCTACACCTTC. Its translation is CASRLDGSGGYTF. J is TRBJ1-2 and V is TRBV27; D call uncertain. Per the germline V gene, CDR1 is MNHEY and CDR2 is SMNVEV (reference sequence). V was trimmed by 6 bases and J by 8 bases, leaving 16 bases between them. The CDR3 length is 13 residues.

The chain has TRBV6-1 and TRBJ2-7; D may match TRBD1 or TRBD2 (5 bases each). CDR3 length: 14 residues. V gave up 4 bases and J gave up 2 bases, with 12 bases separating them. Germline lookup yields CDR1 MNHNS and CDR2 SASEGT. The CDR3 sequence is CASSGRDGTYEQYF. The DNA for the CDR3 is TGTGCCAGCAGTGGCCGGGACGGCACCTACGAGCAGTACTTC.

This clone was recorded only once. The chain couples TRBV15 to TRBJ1-4; D not certain. The CDR3 is 17 residues long. The germline V gene has CDR1 LNHNV and CDR2 YYDKDF (reference sequence). Trimming took 0 bases from V and 0 from J, leaving 11 bases between them. The CDR3 spells CATSRDRIGATNEKLFF. In DNA, the CDR3 is TGTGCCACCAGCAGAGATAGAATCGGTGCAACTAATGAAAAACTGTTTTTT.